The 24 T cell receptor beta chains below all came from one sample that was sequenced in a study of beta chain features in type 1 diabetes. The study's findings and limits: All four CD4+ subsets of Type 1 diabetes patients contained TCRB CDR3s that were moderately but significantly shorter.

The antigens for these receptors are not known. Of the isolated RNA, all was reverse transcribed, and so the sequenced material was expressed TCRB transcripts. The repertoire was sequenced with immunoSEQ multiplex PCR; TCRdb's copy has only in-frame clones and lacks some. Among hundreds of thousands of clones listed, over 13% were seen once. Input material: naive CD4+ T cells from blood. These TCRs come from a man aged 18-30 years with type 1 diabetes.

This clone has just a few counts. The chain uses TRBV4-3 and TRBJ2-6; D ambiguous. Trimming removed 0 bases at V and 3 bases at J, with 15 bases between. Germline V gives CDR1 LGHNA, CDR2 YSLEER. This CDR3 spans 18 amino acids. This CDR3 reads CASSQENLIVLGANVLTF. The CDR3 DNA reads TGCGCCAGCAGCCAAGAAAATCTGATCGTCCTTGGGGCCAACGTCCTGACTTTC.

In this sample, this clone turned up a few times. The rearrangement uses TRBV9 and TRBJ2-5; TRBD1 matches 7 bases. V gave up 6 bases and J gave up 5 bases; unmatched junction bases: 10. This CDR3 is 14 amino acids long. Germline V gives CDR1 SGDLS, CDR2 YYNGEE. The CDR3 coding sequence is TGTGCCAGCATCCGACAGGGTGAGGAGGAGACCCAGTACTTC. Encoded protein: CASIRQGEEETQYF. The complete variable domain, with remaining parts taken from reference TRBV9 and TRBJ2-5, reads DSGVTQTPKHLITATGQRVTLRCSPRSGDLSVYWYQQSLDQGLQFLIQYYNGEERAKGNILERFSAQQFPDLHSELNLSSLELGDSALYFCASIRQGEEETQYFGPGTRLLVL.

The CDR3 region is CASRIAGVDTQYF. Written as DNA, the CDR3 is TGTGCCAGCAGAATAGCGGGAGTAGATACGCAGTATTTT. The gene calls are TRBV6-5 and TRBJ2-3; 9 bases align to TRBD2. In germline, CDR1 is MNHEY, CDR2 SVGAGI. The CDR3 runs 13 residues. The trim removed 6 bases at V and 5 bases at J, leaving 3 bases unmatched.

This clone was detected a few times. V and J are TRBV28 and TRBJ2-1, with 8 bases aligning to TRBD2. The CDR3 runs to 12 residues. V lost 3 bases and J lost 10; bases outside the gene matches: 2. Germline V gene lookup returns CDR1 MDHEN and CDR2 SYDVKM. CDR3 nucleotides: TGTGCCAGCAGTTTTGGGACTAGGGAGCAGTTCTTC. This translates into CASSFGTREQFF. Complete variable domain (other parts from reference TRBV28 and TRBJ2-1): DVKVTQSSRYLVKRTGEKVFLECVQDMDHENMFWYRQDPGLGLRLIYFSYDVKMKEKGDIPEGYSVSREKKERFSLILESASTNQTSMYLCASSFGTREQFFGPGTRLTVL.

This clone was seen a few times. CDR3 nucleotides: TGTGCCACCATTACCACCGGGACAGCGATCTCTGGGGCCAACGTCCTGACTTTC. This codes for CATITTGTAISGANVLTF. This rearrangement joins TRBV7-9 to TRBJ2-6, with 7 bases matching TRBD1. The germline V gene has CDR1 SEHNR and CDR2 FQNEAQ (reference sequence). This CDR3 is 18 amino acids long. Germline trimming cut 10 bases from V and 0 bases from J; bases unmatched to any gene: 15.

The V call is TRBV5-1, the J call TRBJ2-1, with TRBD2 matching over 8 bases. J lost 0 bases, V lost 0 bases, and 8 bases had no gene match. CDR3 length: 18 amino acids. Per germline, CDR1 SGHRS and CDR2 YFSETQ. The chain's CDR3 is CASSLEVLAGSSYNEQFF. The CDR3 DNA reads TGCGCCAGCAGCTTGGAAGTCCTAGCGGGTTCCTCCTACAATGAGCAGTTCTTC.

This clone was counted between two and nine times. The chain couples TRBV4-2 to TRBJ2-7; a weak D match, TRBD2 (7 bases). This CDR3 spans 15 amino acids. Trimming cost V 4 bases and J 3 bases, with 16 bases left between them. Germline CDR1 and CDR2: LGHNA and YNFKEQ. DNA of the CDR3: TGTGCCAGCAGCCTGCATCGGGGGGCTGGCTACGAGCAGTACTTC. It specifies CASSLHRGAGYEQYF.

The chain carries TRBV7-9 and TRBJ2-7, with D unresolved. The CDR3 spans 15 residues. Germline V gene sequence: CDR1 SEHNR, CDR2 FQNEAQ (reference sequence). V dropped 1 base and J dropped 0 bases, with 10 bases sitting between them. This CDR3 reads CASSLVGRNSYEQYF. The DNA of the CDR3 is TGTGCCAGCAGCTTAGTTGGTAGAAACTCCTACGAGCAGTACTTC.

This clone was observed a few times. CDR3 DNA sequence: TGTGCCAGCAGCTTACCCGGGACTAGCGGGAGCCACGAGCAGTACTTC. It codes for CASSLPGTSGSHEQYF. The V gene is TRBV5-6, the J gene TRBJ2-7; 14 bases agree with TRBD2. The germline V gene has CDR1 SGHDT and CDR2 YYEEEE. V trimming: 2 bases; J trimming: 5 bases; junction bases outside the gene matches: 6. This CDR3 comprises 16 residues.

The chain couples TRBV30 to TRBJ1-4; D not resolved. The CDR3 has 14 amino acids. Germline V gives CDR1 GTSNPN, CDR2 SVGIG (reference sequence). V shed 0 bases and J shed 5 bases, with 10 bases lying between them. The CDR3 sequence: CAWSVWDTNEKLFF. DNA for the CDR3: TGTGCCTGGAGTGTATGGGATACGAATGAAAAACTGTTTTTT.

This clone was detected once. The gene calls are TRBV5-6 and TRBJ1-6, with D tentatively TRBD1 (6 bases). There are 13 residues in the CDR3. Germline V gene sequence: CDR1 SGHDT, CDR2 YYEEEE. The V end was cut by 5 bases, the J end by 7 bases, with 10 bases between. The CDR3 DNA is TGTGCCAGCAGGACAGGACGCAATTCACCCCTCCACTTT. It translates to CASRTGRNSPLHF.

DNA of the CDR3: TGTGCCAGCAGCAATTCCAGGACAGGGTCCTACGAGCAGTACTTC. As protein: CASSNSRTGSYEQYF. The V and J genes are TRBV7-2 and TRBJ2-7, with 8 positions matching TRBD1. The CDR3 totals 15 residues. V gave up 5 bases and J gave up 1 base; unmatched junction bases: 7. CDR1 SGHTA and CDR2 FQGNSA come from the germline V gene. The variable domain in full, with the rest retrieved from reference TRBV7-2 and TRBJ2-7, is GAGVSQSPSNKVTEKGKDVELRCDPISGHTALYWYRQSLGQGLEFLIYFQGNSAPDKSGLPSDRFSAERTGGSVSTLTIQRTQQEDSAVYLCASSNSRTGSYEQYFGPGTRLTVT.

This clone was counted a few times. The V gene is TRBV5-6, the J gene TRBJ2-5, with TRBD1 as a possible D gene (6 bases). Per germline, CDR1 SGHDT and CDR2 YYEEEE. V was clipped by 6 bases and J by 5 bases, with 20 bases between them. The CDR3 runs to 15 residues. CDR3 coding DNA: TGTGCCAGCAACTTCCTCCCCAAGGGGGATGAGACCCAGTACTTC. Its protein product is CASNFLPKGDETQYF.

Only a few counts were recorded for this clone. The V call is TRBV7-2, the J call TRBJ1-5; D not certain. The CDR3 has 15 residues. V lost 6 bases, J lost 0 bases, and 12 bases lay in between. The germline V gene encodes CDR1 SGHTA and CDR2 FQGNSA. CDR3 nucleotide sequence: TGTGCCAGCAGTTTTCTGGGGTTTAGCAATCAGCCCCAGCATTTT. The encoded protein is CASSFLGFSNQPQHF.

This clone was observed a handful of times. The genes are TRBV20-1 and TRBJ1-1; D remains unclear. Germline CDR1 reads DFQATT; CDR2 reads SNEGSKA (reference sequence). With 0 bases removed from V and 7 bases from J, the gap between germline ends came to 6 bases. The CDR3 has 11 residues. CDR3 sequence reads: CSARDYSEAFF. CDR3 DNA: TGCAGTGCTAGAGACTACAGTGAAGCTTTCTTT.

The chain recombines TRBV25-1 with TRBJ1-1, with TRBD1 as a possible D gene (6 bases). The CDR3 runs 13 residues. The germline V gene encodes CDR1 MGHDK and CDR2 SYGVNS. Deletions cut 5 bases from V and 7 bases from J, with 14 bases between. CDR3 bases: TGTGCCAGCAGTCTAGAGGGGGTACGTGAAGCTTTCTTT. The encoded protein is CASSLEGVREAFF.

The chain joins TRBV12-5 to TRBJ1-2; D is uncertain. This CDR3 is built from 15 residues. V was clipped by 0 bases and J by 8 bases, with 16 bases between them. CDR1 LGHNT and CDR2 FRNRAP come from the germline V gene. The CDR3: CASGLVLWQPSGYTF. In DNA form, the CDR3 reads TGTGCTAGTGGTTTGGTACTCTGGCAGCCATCCGGCTACACCTTC.

The table lists this clone with a few counts. The chain is built from TRBV5-1 and TRBJ2-1; D gene uncertain. The germline V gene encodes CDR1 SGHRS and CDR2 YFSETQ. The CDR3 totals 16 residues. V shed 2 bases and J shed 7 bases, with 19 bases lying between them. CDR3 nucleotides: TGCGCCAGCAGCTTAATTAATCTATCGTCGGGTAATGAGCAGTTCTTC. Its translation is CASSLINLSSGNEQFF.

V and J are TRBV18 and TRBJ2-5, with D perhaps matching TRBD2 (5 bases). V was pared by 3 bases and J by 4 bases, with 12 bases between. Germline lookup yields CDR1 KGHSH and CDR2 LQKENI. CDR3 length: 14 residues. CDR3 sequence: CASSPFGRGETQYF. The CDR3 DNA reads TGTGCCAGCTCACCGTTCGGACGGGGAGAGACCCAGTACTTC.

In its sample, this clone was seen a few times. CDR3 nucleotides: TGTGCCAGCAGTTTACCTGGCCCCACAGGCTACACCTTC. Its protein product is CASSLPGPTGYTF. V gene TRBV28 combines with J gene TRBJ1-2, with D uncertain. Trimming pared 2 bases from V and 8 bases from J, leaving 12 bases between. CDR3 length: 13 residues. Germline V gives CDR1 MDHEN, CDR2 SYDVKM.

The CDR3 spells CASSLTGTGGVGYTF. The CDR3 coding sequence is TGTGCCAGCAGTTTAACCGGGACAGGGGGAGTTGGCTACACCTTC. This chain connects TRBV28 to TRBJ1-2, with 11 nucleotides matching TRBD1. The CDR3 covers 15 residues. Germline assignment: CDR1 MDHEN and CDR2 SYDVKM. The V and J ends lost 2 bases and 7 bases, in that order; junction bases with no gene match: 6.

The V gene is TRBV9, the J gene TRBJ2-2; TRBD2 is a possible D gene (5 bases). Deletions cut 5 bases from V and 12 bases from J, with 14 bases between. Germline lookup yields CDR1 SGDLS and CDR2 YYNGEE. This CDR3 is built from 12 residues. CDR3 sequence reads: CASRKSDSQLFF. In nucleotides, the CDR3 is TGTGCCAGCAGGAAATCGGACTCCCAGCTGTTTTTT.

This clone came up a few times. The chain joins TRBV29-1 to TRBJ2-2; the match to TRBD1 covers 8 bases. V was pared by 8 bases and J by 6 bases, with 5 bases of the junction left unmatched. Germline assignment: CDR1 SQVTM and CDR2 ANQGSEA. This CDR3 is built from 12 residues. The CDR3 protein is CSHRTGPGELFF. CDR3 sequence (DNA): TGCAGCCACCGGACAGGGCCCGGGGAGCTGTTTTTT.

The CDR3 nucleotides read TGCAGCGCCGGGTCGGACTATGGCTACACCTTC. It specifies CSAGSDYGYTF. The rearrangement joins TRBV29-1 to TRBJ1-2; no reliable D call. The CDR3 extends over 11 amino acids. The germline CDR1 and CDR2 sequences are SQVTM and ANQGSEA. V was clipped by 7 bases and J by 3 bases, with 9 bases between them. The variable domain in full, completed from reference TRBV29-1 and TRBJ1-2, reads SAVISQKPSRDICQRGTSLTIQCQVDSQVTMMFWYRQQPGQSLTLIATANQGSEATYESGFVIDKFPISRPNLTFSTLTVSNMSPEDSSIYLCSAGSDYGYTFGSGTRLTVV.